The rows below give T cell receptor beta chains drawn from one sample of a study of a mutant IDH1 vaccine in newly diagnosed glioma. TCRdb's table, derived via immunoSEQ multiplex PCR, lists solely in-frame clones and lacks some. The table records about 30,000 clones, 82% of them present only once. This material consisted of PBMCs, taken from a glioma patient treated with radiotherapy, temozolomide or both. These receptor sequences come from a man aged 30 to 39 with glioma. Each CDR3 is given with its conserved first and last residue. Fields, in order: J gene, V gene, clone size, D gene, CDR3 DNA, CDR3 protein. A D gene is named only where the DNA matches it firmly. Clone size is stated in some rows and not others, as once, few, many or a class when expanded.

>TRBJ1-6|TRBV7-8|NA|NA
TGTGCCAGCAGCTTAGAGGGCACCTATAATTCACCCCTCCACTTT
CASSLEGTYNSPLHF
>TRBJ2-1|TRBV7-9|NA|TRBD1
TGTGCCAGCAGCTCCTATACTGGGACAGGGAGGCCAAATGAGCAGTTCTTC
CASSSYTGTGRPNEQFF
>TRBJ2-3|TRBV14|NA|NA
TGTGCCAGCAGCCAAGACCGGGTCACAGATACGCAGTATTTT
CASSQDRVTDTQYF
>TRBJ1-1|TRBV29-1|few|NA
TGCAGCGTTGTCAACACTGAAGCTTTCTTT
CSVVNTEAFF
>TRBJ1-6|TRBV6-5|few|NA
TGTGCCAGCAGTTACAGGGGTGAAAATTCACCCCTCCACTTT
CASSYRGENSPLHF
>TRBJ2-5|TRBV5-1|NA|TRBD2
TGCGCCAGCAGCTTGTTGGGCGGGAGGTCAGAGACCCAGTACTTC
CASSLLGGRSETQYF
>TRBJ1-1|TRBV27|NA|NA
TGTGCCAGCAGTCCCCCCCTTGGCCAGATGAACACTGAAGCTTTCTTT
CASSPPLGQMNTEAFF
>TRBJ1-1|TRBV19|NA|NA
TGTGCCAGTAGTATAGATCTCTCGACCGGAGAAGCTTTCTTT
CASSIDLSTGEAFF
>TRBJ1-1|TRBV5-1|few|NA
TGCGCCAGCAGCTCCCCCCGGGGAAGACTCATGAACACTGAAGCTTTCTTT
CASSSPRGRLMNTEAFF
>TRBJ1-5|TRBV13|NA|TRBD1
TGTGCCAGCAGTGACGGAGACAGGGGACGCAATCAGCCCCAGCATTTT
CASSDGDRGRNQPQHF